This TCR beta chain was recorded in a study of regulatory T cells in long-lasting Graves disease. Study-level background: Antithyroid drugs had been taken by newly diagnosed Graves' patients for under 3 months. Study-level points and caveats: With a small sample size, accuracy may have been reduced. TRBV28, TRBJ1-2 and TRBJ2-5 emerged as the favored segments in persistent disease. Persistent Graves' patients showed reduced TCR diversity versus newly diagnosed patients.

CDR3 regions were amplified by Arm-PCR using iRepertoire HTBI primers to build TCR beta libraries. One entry per CDR3 protein, called by TCRdb with MiXCR from the multiplex PCR reads. The table shows under 300,000 distinct CDR3 sequences, with around 20% occurring only once. Time point here: newly diagnosed GD, antithyroid drugs for less than 3 months. PBMCs were the source of the RNA used for TCR sequencing. CDR1 and CDR2 from the germline V gene are SGHDT and YYEEEE. The CDR3 has 15 residues. Trimming removed 6 bases at V and 0 bases at J, with 13 bases between. This clonotype has at least ten counts. Its antigen is as yet unknown.

Sequencing used peripheral blood mononuclear cells (PBMCs), obtained at new diagnosis, from a patient treated with antithyroid drugs. This clonotype was sampled from a female donor with Graves disease. The rearrangement joins TRBV5-6 to TRBJ1-3, with no clear D. CDR3 bases: TGTGCCAGCACCACCTTAGACGGCTCTGGAAACACCATATATTTT. As protein: CASTTLDGSGNTIYF.